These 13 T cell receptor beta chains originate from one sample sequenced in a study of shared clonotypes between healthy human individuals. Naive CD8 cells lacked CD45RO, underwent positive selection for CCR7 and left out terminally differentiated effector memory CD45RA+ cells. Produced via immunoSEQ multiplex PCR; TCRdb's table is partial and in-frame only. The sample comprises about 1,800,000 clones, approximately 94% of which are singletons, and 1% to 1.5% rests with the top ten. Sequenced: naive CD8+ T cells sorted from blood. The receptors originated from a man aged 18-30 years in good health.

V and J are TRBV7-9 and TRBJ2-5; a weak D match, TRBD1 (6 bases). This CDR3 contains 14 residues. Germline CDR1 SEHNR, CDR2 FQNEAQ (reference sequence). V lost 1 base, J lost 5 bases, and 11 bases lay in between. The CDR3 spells CASSLVAGDETQYF. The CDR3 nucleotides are TGTGCCAGCAGCTTAGTCGCAGGGGACGAGACCCAGTACTTC.

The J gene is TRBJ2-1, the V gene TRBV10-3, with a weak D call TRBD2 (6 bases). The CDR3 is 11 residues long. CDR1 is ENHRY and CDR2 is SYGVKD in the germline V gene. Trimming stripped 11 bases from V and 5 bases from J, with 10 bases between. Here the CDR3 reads CAVRGNNEQFF. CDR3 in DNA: TGTGCCGTACGGGGGAACAATGAGCAGTTCTTC.

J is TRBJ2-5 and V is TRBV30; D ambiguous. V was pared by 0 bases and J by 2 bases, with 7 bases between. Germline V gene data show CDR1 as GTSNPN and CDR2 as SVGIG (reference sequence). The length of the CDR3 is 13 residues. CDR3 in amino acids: CAWSVVLQETQYF. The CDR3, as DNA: TGTGCCTGGAGTGTGGTGCTACAAGAGACCCAGTACTTC.

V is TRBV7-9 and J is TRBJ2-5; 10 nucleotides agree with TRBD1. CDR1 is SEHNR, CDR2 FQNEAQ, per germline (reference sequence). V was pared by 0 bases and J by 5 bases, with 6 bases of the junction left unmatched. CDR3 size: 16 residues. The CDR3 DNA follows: TGTGCCAGCAGCTTAGCGGGACAGGGGATTGGGGAGACCCAGTACTTC. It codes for CASSLAGQGIGETQYF.

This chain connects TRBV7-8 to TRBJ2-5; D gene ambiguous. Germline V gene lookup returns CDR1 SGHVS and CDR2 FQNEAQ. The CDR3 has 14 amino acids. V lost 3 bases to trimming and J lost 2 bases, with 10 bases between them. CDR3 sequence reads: CASSFELTQETQYF. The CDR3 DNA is TGTGCCAGCAGCTTCGAGCTAACTCAAGAGACCCAGTACTTC.

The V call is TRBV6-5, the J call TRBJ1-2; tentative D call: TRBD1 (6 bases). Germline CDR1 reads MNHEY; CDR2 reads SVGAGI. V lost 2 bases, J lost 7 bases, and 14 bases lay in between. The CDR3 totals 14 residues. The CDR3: CASSYAGTTAGYTF. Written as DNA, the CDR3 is TGTGCCAGCAGTTACGCCGGGACAACGGCTGGCTACACCTTC.

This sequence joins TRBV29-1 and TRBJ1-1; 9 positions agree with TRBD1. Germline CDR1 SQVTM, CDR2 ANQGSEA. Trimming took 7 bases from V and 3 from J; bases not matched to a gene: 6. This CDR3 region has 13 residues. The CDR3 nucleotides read TGCAGCGGTGGACAGGGGAGGGACACTGAAGCTTTCTTT. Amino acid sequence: CSGGQGRDTEAFF.

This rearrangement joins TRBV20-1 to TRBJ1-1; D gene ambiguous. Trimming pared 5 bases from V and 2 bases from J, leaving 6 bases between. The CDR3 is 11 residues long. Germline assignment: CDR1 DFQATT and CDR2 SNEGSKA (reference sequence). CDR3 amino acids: CSALINTEAFF. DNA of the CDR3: TGCAGTGCTTTGATTAACACTGAAGCTTTCTTT.

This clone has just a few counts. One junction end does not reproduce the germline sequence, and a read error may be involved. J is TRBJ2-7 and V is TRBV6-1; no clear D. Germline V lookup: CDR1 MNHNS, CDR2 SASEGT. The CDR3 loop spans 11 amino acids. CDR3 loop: CASSETRPPEF. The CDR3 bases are TGTGCCAGCAGTGAAACAAGGCCCCCCGAGTTC.

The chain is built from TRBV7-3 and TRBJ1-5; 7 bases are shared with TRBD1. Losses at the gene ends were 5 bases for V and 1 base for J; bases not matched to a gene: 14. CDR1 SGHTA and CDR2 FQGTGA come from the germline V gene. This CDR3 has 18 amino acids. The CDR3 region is CASSANGTGEDSNQPQHF. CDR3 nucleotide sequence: TGTGCCAGCAGCGCCAACGGTACAGGGGAGGACAGCAATCAGCCCCAGCATTTT.

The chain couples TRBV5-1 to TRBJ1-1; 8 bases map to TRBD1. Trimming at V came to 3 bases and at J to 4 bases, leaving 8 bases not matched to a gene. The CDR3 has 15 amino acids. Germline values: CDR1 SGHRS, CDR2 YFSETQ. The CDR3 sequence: CASSSPTGAATEAFF. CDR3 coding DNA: TGCGCCAGCAGCTCGCCGACAGGGGCGGCCACTGAAGCTTTCTTT.

The CDR3 DNA sequence: TGTGCCAGCAGCTCACTAGCCCTGACAGATAACTATGGCTACACCTTC. Amino acids: CASSSLALTDNYGYTF. The V and J genes are TRBV7-9 and TRBJ1-2, with a tentative D call TRBD1 (5 bases). This CDR3 is 16 amino acids long. Trimming pared 4 bases from V and 1 base from J, leaving 16 bases between. CDR1 and CDR2 (germline): SEHNR, FQNEAQ (reference sequence).

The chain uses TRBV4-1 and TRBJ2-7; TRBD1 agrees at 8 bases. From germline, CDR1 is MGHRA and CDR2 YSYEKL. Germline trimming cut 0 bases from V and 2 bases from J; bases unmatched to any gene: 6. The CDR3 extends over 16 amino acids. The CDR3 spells CASSQEVGGQAYEQYF. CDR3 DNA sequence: TGCGCCAGCAGCCAAGAGGTCGGGGGACAGGCCTACGAGCAGTACTTC.